These 32 T cell receptor beta chains share one sample of origin, sequenced in a study of cytomegalovirus exposure and HLA in healthy donors. The data were produced by immunoSEQ multiplex PCR, yet TCRdb's version contains in-frame clones alone and is incomplete. Of about 240,000 clones in the sample, 80% to 90% were seen once. The sample taken for sequencing was PBMCs. The receptors derive from a man in his late teens or twenties in good health and CMV-seronegative.

The chain carries TRBV7-7 and TRBJ2-2; 7 bases are shared with TRBD2. The CDR3 covers 14 residues. V was pared by 1 base and J by 8 bases, with 4 bases of the junction left unmatched. The germline V gene encodes CDR1 SSHAT and CDR2 FNYEAQ (reference sequence). The CDR3 is CASSLERGSGELFF. CDR3 bases: TGTGCCAGCAGCTTAGAGCGGGGTTCGGGGGAGCTGTTTTTT.

The chain recombines TRBV27 with TRBJ1-4, with 7 bases identical to TRBD1. The germline V gene has CDR1 MNHEY and CDR2 SMNVEV (reference sequence). The CDR3 runs 15 residues. V shed 3 bases, J shed 9 bases, and the junction held 10 bases outside the gene matches. The CDR3 coding sequence is TGTGCCAGCAGTTTTAGGACAGGTCAGACTCAAAAACTGTTTTTT. It translates to CASSFRTGQTQKLFF.

The chain is built from TRBV9 and TRBJ1-3, with TRBD1 matching over 9 bases. The V and J ends lost 4 bases and 8 bases, in that order; junction bases with no gene match: 7. The germline V gene encodes CDR1 SGDLS and CDR2 YYNGEE. CDR3 size: 14 residues. The CDR3 here is CASSRSGQGYTIYF. The DNA of the CDR3 is TGTGCCAGCAGCCGATCGGGACAGGGATACACCATATATTTT.

The chain uses TRBV7-9 and TRBJ2-2, with D possibly being TRBD1 (6 bases). The V end was cut by 8 bases, the J end by 4 bases, with 14 bases between. Germline lookup yields CDR1 SEHNR and CDR2 FQNEAQ (reference sequence). The length of the CDR3 is 14 residues. CDR3 in DNA: TGTGCCAGCGACTCAGGGGTCGGCACCGGGGAGCTGTTTTTT. Protein: CASDSGVGTGELFF.

This chain joins TRBV6-1 and TRBJ1-2, with TRBD1 as a possible D gene (5 bases). From germline, CDR1 is MNHNS and CDR2 SASEGT. Trimming stripped 11 bases from V and 4 bases from J, with 20 bases between. CDR3 size: 14 residues. CDR3 nucleotides: TGTGCCGGGGCTCCTGGACGGAACAGCTATGGCTACACCTTC. Translation: CAGAPGRNSYGYTF.

The genes are TRBV10-3 and TRBJ1-5, with TRBD1 matching 8 bases. The ends lost 2 bases at V and 1 base at J; junction bases unmatched: 4. Per the germline V gene, CDR1 is ENHRY and CDR2 is SYGVKD. The CDR3 contains 16 residues. CDR3 region: CAISEQGASSNQPQHF. CDR3 bases: TGTGCCATCAGTGAGCAGGGGGCTTCAAGCAATCAGCCCCAGCATTTT.

The chain is built from TRBV7-9 and TRBJ2-5; 8 nucleotides align to TRBD2. The CDR3 runs 17 residues. Germline V gives CDR1 SEHNR, CDR2 FQNEAQ (reference sequence). J gave up 4 bases and V 5 bases, and 15 bases lay outside the gene matches. The CDR3 protein is CASSPQLGREAGETQYF. CDR3 nucleotides: TGTGCCAGCAGCCCCCAGCTCGGGCGGGAGGCCGGAGAGACCCAGTACTTC.

This chain uses TRBV9 with TRBJ1-4; tentative D call: TRBD1 (5 bases). V shed 5 bases and J shed 3 bases, with 14 bases lying between them. This CDR3 has 15 residues. Looked up from germline, CDR1 is SGDLS and CDR2 is YYNGEE. The CDR3 DNA sequence: TGTGCCAGCAGTGGGGGAGGGGCGGCTAATGAAAAACTGTTTTTT. It codes for CASSGGGAANEKLFF. The entire variable domain, with the rest obtained from reference TRBV9 and TRBJ1-4, is as follows: DSGVTQTPKHLITATGQRVTLRCSPRSGDLSVYWYQQSLDQGLQFLIQYYNGEERAKGNILERFSAQQFPDLHSELNLSSLELGDSALYFCASSGGGAANEKLFFGSGTQLSVL.

The V call is TRBV4-1, the J call TRBJ1-3; TRBD1 is a possible D gene (5 bases). This CDR3 has 16 residues. Germline CDR1 MGHRA, CDR2 YSYEKL. V was trimmed by 3 bases and J by 4 bases, leaving 16 bases between them. CDR3 DNA: TGCGCCAGCAGCCAGGGCAGGGCTTTATCCGGAAACACCATATATTTT. This codes for CASSQGRALSGNTIYF.

The count of this clone is one. This sequence joins TRBV19 and TRBJ1-5; 7 positions match TRBD1. The CDR3 contains 17 residues. The germline V gene encodes CDR1 LNHDA and CDR2 SQIVND (reference sequence). V trimming: 5 bases; J trimming: 0 bases; junction bases outside the gene matches: 10. The CDR3 here is CASSRTGVNLSNQPQHF. CDR3 nucleotides: TGTGCCAGTAGTCGGACAGGAGTAAATCTTAGCAATCAGCCCCAGCATTTT.

This clone has only one observation. The chain uses TRBV7-9 and TRBJ1-1; D unresolved. Germline V gene data show CDR1 as SEHNR and CDR2 as FQNEAQ (reference sequence). V gave up 1 base and J gave up 3 bases, with 12 bases separating them. CDR3 length: 15 amino acids. DNA for the CDR3: TGTGCCAGCAGCTTAGGAGAGGGATTGGACACTGAAGCTTTCTTT. It codes for CASSLGEGLDTEAFF. The complete variable domain, with remaining parts taken from reference TRBV7-9 and TRBJ1-1, reads DTGVSQNPRHKITKRGQNVTFRCDPISEHNRLYWYRQTLGQGPEFLTYFQNEAQLEKSRLLSDRFSAERPKGSFSTLEIQRTEQGDSAMYLCASSLGEGLDTEAFFGQGTRLTVV.

The table lists this clone with a count of one. The J gene is TRBJ2-2, the V gene TRBV5-1; 8 nucleotides match TRBD2. Unmatched junction bases numbered 16, after V lost 4 bases and J lost 5 bases. The CDR3 has 18 residues. Per germline, CDR1 SGHRS and CDR2 YFSETQ. CDR3 DNA sequence: TGCGCCAGCAGCCCTGCGGGGACTAGTAGTGTTTGGACCGGGGAGCTGTTTTTT. Encoded protein: CASSPAGTSSVWTGELFF.

This chain uses TRBV6-6 with TRBJ2-3, with D possibly being TRBD2 (6 bases). CDR1 and CDR2 from the germline V gene are MNHNY and SVGAGI (reference sequence). There are 16 residues in the CDR3. V was shortened by 9 bases and J by 0 bases, with 19 bases between the two germline ends. The CDR3 nucleotides are TGTGCCAGTACTACCCAACGGGCGGGGAGCACAGATACGCAGTATTTT. It specifies CASTTQRAGSTDTQYF.

V is TRBV28 and J is TRBJ1-5, with D possibly TRBD1 on 6 matching bases. Deletions cut 6 bases from V and 0 bases from J, with 15 bases between. Looked up from germline, CDR1 is MDHEN and CDR2 is SYDVKM. The CDR3 is 16 residues long. CDR3 DNA: TGTGCCAGCAGCCGAAACAGGGTTGCTAGCAATCAGCCCCAGCATTTT. Translating gives CASSRNRVASNQPQHF.

There are a few counts of this clone. The chain carries TRBV27 and TRBJ1-2; no definite D call. Trimming stripped 4 bases from V and 6 bases from J, with 12 bases between. Germline CDR1 reads MNHEY; CDR2 reads SMNVEV (reference sequence). CDR3 length: 13 residues. The CDR3 DNA reads TGTGCCAGCAGTTCGATCGACGGAGATGGCTACACCTTC. Translation: CASSSIDGDGYTF.

The genes are TRBV10-1 and TRBJ2-7, with D tentatively TRBD1 (6 bases). Per the germline V gene, CDR1 is WNHNN and CDR2 is SYGVQD (reference sequence). There are 13 residues in the CDR3. V lost 2 bases to trimming and J lost 6 bases, with 11 bases between them. The chain's CDR3 is CASSELQGGEQYF. Written as DNA, the CDR3 is TGCGCCAGCAGTGAGCTACAGGGTGGCGAGCAGTACTTC.

The chain links TRBV23-1 to TRBJ2-6; possibly TRBD1 for D (5 bases). TRBV23-1 is an ORF, and what it does is uncertain. Trimming pared 8 bases from V and 0 bases from J, leaving 14 bases between. The CDR3 extends over 16 amino acids. The CDR3 loop is CASGQGPNSGANVLTF. The CDR3 bases are TGCGCCAGCGGCCAGGGCCCCAACTCTGGGGCCAACGTCCTGACTTTC.

The chain couples TRBV6-5 to TRBJ2-5; 7 nucleotides match TRBD2. The CDR3 loop spans 16 amino acids. CDR1 is MNHEY, CDR2 SVGAGI, per germline. The V gene end was trimmed by 0 bases and the J gene end by 2 bases; junction bases not matched to a gene: 6. The DNA for the CDR3 is TGTGCCAGCAGTTACTCACGGGGGGTGGGGCAAGAGACCCAGTACTTC. Protein: CASSYSRGVGQETQYF.

The chain uses TRBV6-4 and TRBJ2-1, with 7 bases lining up with TRBD2. The CDR3 is made up of 15 amino acids. Unmatched junction bases numbered 1, after V lost 0 bases and J lost 2 bases. CDR1 and CDR2 (germline): MRHNA, SNTAGT. The CDR3 here is CASSDSAGAYNEQFF. CDR3 sequence (DNA): TGTGCCAGCAGTGACTCGGCGGGGGCCTACAATGAGCAGTTCTTC.

This sequence joins TRBV4-3 and TRBJ1-6; D is unclear. Germline loops: CDR1 LGHNA, CDR2 YSLEER. Deletions cut 1 base from V and 9 bases from J, with 13 bases between. CDR3 length equals 15 residues. The DNA for the CDR3 is TGCGCCAGCAGCCAAGGAGGGAATGTAGTTTCACCCCTCCACTTT. It codes for CASSQGGNVVSPLHF.

To note about this clone: In the same sample, other DNA sequences code for this CDR3. The chain combines TRBV7-2 with TRBJ1-1; the D is unclear. Trimming stripped 3 bases from V and 3 bases from J, with 8 bases between. This CDR3 is built from 13 residues. Germline assignment: CDR1 SGHTA and CDR2 FQGNSA. The CDR3 DNA reads TGTGCCAGCAGCTTTTCTGGAGACACTGAAGCTTTCTTT. Translated, it gives CASSFSGDTEAFF.

In this sample, this clone turned up once. The J gene is TRBJ2-2, the V gene TRBV5-1, with 8 bases that match TRBD2. This CDR3 spans 15 amino acids. V lost 4 bases and J lost 0; bases outside the gene matches: 2. The germline V gene has CDR1 SGHRS and CDR2 YFSETQ. CDR3 region: CASSNSGANTGELFF. The CDR3 coding sequence is TGCGCCAGCAGCAATAGCGGGGCGAACACCGGGGAGCTGTTTTTT.

The DNA of the CDR3 is TGTGCCAGCAGCCACACAGGGGCAGGTCAGCCCCAGCATTTT. Translating it yields CASSHTGAGQPQHF. The V and J genes are TRBV7-9 and TRBJ1-5; 7 nucleotides line up with TRBD1. V shed 5 bases, J shed 6 bases, and the junction held 7 bases outside the gene matches. The germline CDR1 and CDR2 sequences are SEHNR and FQNEAQ (reference sequence). This CDR3 is 14 amino acids long. Complete variable domain (other parts from reference TRBV7-9 and TRBJ1-5): DTGVSQNPRHKITKRGQNVTFRCDPISEHNRLYWYRQTLGQGPEFLTYFQNEAQLEKSRLLSDRFSAERPKGSFSTLEIQRTEQGDSAMYLCASSHTGAGQPQHFGDGTRLSIL.

Only a few counts were recorded for this clone. In DNA, the CDR3 is TGCAGTGCTGGGGGGTCCCAGCCCCAGCATTTT. Translated, it gives CSAGGSQPQHF. The rearrangement joins TRBV20-1 to TRBJ1-5; tentative D call: TRBD1 (5 bases). V was clipped by 5 bases and J by 7 bases, with 9 bases between them. Germline V gene sequence: CDR1 DFQATT, CDR2 SNEGSKA (reference sequence). The CDR3 is 11 residues long.

This clone has more than one count but fewer than ten. The V gene is TRBV28, the J gene TRBJ1-2, with D possibly TRBD1 on 6 matching bases. Trimming removed 5 bases from V and 4 bases from J, with 11 bases in between. From germline, CDR1 is MDHEN and CDR2 SYDVKM. The CDR3 runs 13 residues. The DNA of the CDR3 is TGTGCCAGCAGTCTAGCGGGGGCCTATGGCTACACCTTC. It translates to CASSLAGAYGYTF.

The chain employs TRBV6-6 and TRBJ1-1; D is undetermined. The CDR3 extends over 15 amino acids. Germline V CDR1 and CDR2: MNHNY, SVGAGI (reference sequence). V dropped 4 bases and J dropped 0 bases, with 12 bases sitting between them. In DNA form, the CDR3 reads TGTGCCAGCAGTTCCCTCAGAGGCATGAACACTGAAGCTTTCTTT. Translated: CASSSLRGMNTEAFF.

V gene TRBV11-3 combines with J gene TRBJ2-5; 16 bases are shared with TRBD2. Losses at the gene ends were 5 bases for V and 5 bases for J; bases not matched to a gene: 2. This CDR3 comprises 15 residues. Looked up from germline, CDR1 is SGHNT and CDR2 is YENEEA. CDR3 loop: CASSPGLAGGETQYF. CDR3 nucleotide sequence: TGTGCCAGCAGCCCGGGACTAGCGGGAGGGGAGACCCAGTACTTC.

The rearrangement uses TRBV6-5 and TRBJ2-1; unclear D gene. CDR1 is MNHEY and CDR2 is SVGAGI in the germline V gene. This CDR3 has 14 residues. The V and J ends lost 7 bases and 2 bases respectively, with 12 bases between them. CDR3 DNA: TGTGCCAGCATGGGCAGTATCACCTACAATGAGCAGTTCTTC. Its translation: CASMGSITYNEQFF.

V is TRBV15 and J is TRBJ2-7; D remains unclear. The CDR3 has 15 amino acids. CDR1 is LNHNV and CDR2 is YYDKDF in the germline V gene (reference sequence). V was pared by 0 bases and J by 3 bases, with 12 bases between. The CDR3 nucleotides are TGTGCCACCAGCAGAGATCTAACTTCCAACTACGAGCAGTACTTC. It is translated as CATSRDLTSNYEQYF.

The V call is TRBV5-1, the J call TRBJ2-2, with D possibly TRBD1 on 6 matching bases. This CDR3 contains 16 residues. V was clipped by 0 bases and J by 6 bases, with 15 bases between them. Germline V CDR1 and CDR2: SGHRS, YFSETQ. CDR3 sequence: CASSLVPGALAGELFF. CDR3 in DNA: TGCGCCAGCAGCTTGGTTCCAGGGGCCCTCGCCGGGGAGCTGTTTTTT. Full variable domain (outside the CDR3, taken from reference TRBV5-1 and TRBJ2-2): KAGVTQTPRYLIKTRGQQVTLSCSPISGHRSVSWYQQTPGQGLQFLFEYFSETQRNKGNFPGRFSGRQFSNSRSEMNVSTLELGDSALYLCASSLVPGALAGELFFGEGSRLTVL.

This chain links TRBV10-3 with TRBJ1-5, with 7 bases lining up with TRBD1. Germline V CDR1 and CDR2: ENHRY, SYGVKD. Trimming took 10 bases from V and 0 from J; bases not matched to a gene: 9. The CDR3 extends over 15 amino acids. The CDR3 nucleotides are TGTGCCACCGGGACAGTTTCTTATAGCAATCAGCCCCAGCATTTT. It translates to CATGTVSYSNQPQHF.

The chain links TRBV4-3 to TRBJ2-3, with TRBD2 matching 7 bases. Germline V gene sequence: CDR1 LGHNA, CDR2 YSLEER. The CDR3 extends over 16 amino acids. Trimming cost V 0 bases and J 2 bases; bases outside gene matches: 5. As DNA, the CDR3 is TGCGCCAGCAGCCAAGAGGGAGCGGGGAACACAGATACGCAGTATTTT. This sequence encodes CASSQEGAGNTDTQYF.